Detailed here is one TCR beta chain. Germline V gene sequence: CDR1 SGHTA, CDR2 FQGTGA. V lost 3 bases, J lost 7 bases, and 9 bases lay in between. CDR3 length: 13 amino acids. The sample originates from a study of T-cell reconstitution after alpha-beta-depleted transplantation in children. Unique molecular identifiers tagged the TCRbeta library. TCRdb itself ran the PCR reads through MiXCR, one entry per CDR3 protein. The sample yields fewer than 550,000 distinct CDR3 sequences, approximately 11% seen once. The sequence was obtained from a human donor who donated a stem cell graft to a child with acute myeloid leukemia. The V and J genes are TRBV7-3 and TRBJ2-2; D is perhaps TRBD1 (6 bases). Here the sequenced sample was PBMCs from the stem cell graft donor, taken from the stem cell graft. The CDR3 nucleotides read TGTGCCAGCAGCTTGGGGACAATCGGGGAGCTGTTTTTT. Its translation is CASSLGTIGELFF.